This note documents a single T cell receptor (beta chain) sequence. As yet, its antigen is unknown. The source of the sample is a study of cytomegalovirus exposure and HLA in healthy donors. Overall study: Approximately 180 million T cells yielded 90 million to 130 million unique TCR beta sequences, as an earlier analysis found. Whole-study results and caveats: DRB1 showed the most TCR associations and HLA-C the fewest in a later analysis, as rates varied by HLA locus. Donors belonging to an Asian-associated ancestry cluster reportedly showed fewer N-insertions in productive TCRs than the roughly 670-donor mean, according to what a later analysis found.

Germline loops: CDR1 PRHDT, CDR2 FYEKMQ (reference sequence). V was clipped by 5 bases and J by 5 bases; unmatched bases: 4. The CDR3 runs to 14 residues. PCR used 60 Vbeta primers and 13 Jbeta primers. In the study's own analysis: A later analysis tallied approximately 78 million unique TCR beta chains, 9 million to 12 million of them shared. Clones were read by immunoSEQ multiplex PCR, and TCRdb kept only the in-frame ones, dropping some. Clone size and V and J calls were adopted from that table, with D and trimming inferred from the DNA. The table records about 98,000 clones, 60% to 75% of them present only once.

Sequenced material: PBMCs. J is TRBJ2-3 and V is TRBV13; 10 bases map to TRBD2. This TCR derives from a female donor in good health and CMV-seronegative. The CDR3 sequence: CASSPGLAIDTQYF. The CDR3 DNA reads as TGTGCCAGCAGCCCGGGACTAGCGATAGATACGCAGTATTTT. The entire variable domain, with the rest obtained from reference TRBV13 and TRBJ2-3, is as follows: AAGVIQSPRHLIKEKRETATLKCYPIPRHDTVYWYQQGPGQDPQFLISFYEKMQSDKGSIPDRFSAQQFSDYHSELNMSSLELGDSALYFCASSPGLAIDTQYFGPGTRLTVL.